This T cell receptor beta chain came from a study of T cells in Graves' hyperthyroidism and ophthalmopathy. CDR3 length equals 14 residues. V dropped 7 bases and J dropped 9; count of bases not matched to a gene: 15. Germline assignment: CDR1 SGHDT and CDR2 YYEEEE. The CDR3 regions of TCR beta were amplified from RNA transcripts. The HTBI primer set served for first-round RT-PCR of the TCR CDR3. TCRdb ran MiXCR on the multiplex PCR reads and lists one entry per CDR3 protein. The sample lists nearly 600,000 distinct CDR3 sequences, around 14% occurring once. Sequenced input: blood. The chain is built from TRBV5-6 and TRBJ2-5; 7 nucleotides agree with TRBD2. The TCR originated in a woman aged 18-30 years with Graves' ophthalmopathy. The CDR3 DNA reads as TGTGCCAGCTCACCCGCCCACAGTGGGGGGGCCCAGTACTTC. This codes for CASSPAHSGGAQYF.